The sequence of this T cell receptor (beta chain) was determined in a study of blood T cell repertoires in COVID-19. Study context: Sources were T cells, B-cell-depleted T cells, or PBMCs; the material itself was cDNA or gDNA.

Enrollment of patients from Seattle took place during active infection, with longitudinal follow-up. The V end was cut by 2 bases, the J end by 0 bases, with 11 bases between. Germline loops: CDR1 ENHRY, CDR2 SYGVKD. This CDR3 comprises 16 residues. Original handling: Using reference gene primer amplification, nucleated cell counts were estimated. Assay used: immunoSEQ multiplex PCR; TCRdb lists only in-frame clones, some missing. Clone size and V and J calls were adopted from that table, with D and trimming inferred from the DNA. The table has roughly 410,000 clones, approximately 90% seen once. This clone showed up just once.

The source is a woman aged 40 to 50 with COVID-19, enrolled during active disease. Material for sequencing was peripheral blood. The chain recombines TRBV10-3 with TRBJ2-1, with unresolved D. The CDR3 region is CAISEIQASSYNEQFF. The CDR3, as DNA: TGTGCCATCAGTGAGATACAAGCGAGCTCCTACAATGAGCAGTTCTTC.